These 28 T cell receptor beta chains originate from one sample sequenced in a study of cytomegalovirus exposure and HLA in healthy donors. The PCR used 60 Vbeta and 13 Jbeta primers. This table comes from immunoSEQ multiplex PCR, and its TCRdb copy is limited to in-frame clones, with some not included. The repertoire consists of some 120,000 clones, with 81% occurring once and the leading ten covering 1.8%. The sequencing input was PBMCs. Receptor source: a man aged 18 to 30 in good health and CMV-seronegative.

The chain recombines TRBV6-1 with TRBJ1-5; D is perhaps TRBD1 (6 bases). The ends were cut back, 0 bases at V and 7 bases at J, with 16 bases in the middle. The germline gives CDR1 MNHNS, CDR2 SASEGT. The CDR3 covers 16 residues. The CDR3 spells CASSEASTGNRQPQHF. The CDR3, as DNA: TGTGCCAGCAGTGAAGCGTCTACAGGGAATAGGCAGCCCCAGCATTTT.

The V gene is TRBV9, the J gene TRBJ1-1; D is perhaps TRBD1 (5 bases). CDR1 and CDR2 (germline): SGDLS, YYNGEE. V gave up 1 base and J gave up 10 bases, with 11 bases separating them. The CDR3 spans 12 residues. CDR3 sequence (DNA): TGTGCCAGCAGCGTACTGGACGGGGGAGCTTTCTTT. Translating gives CASSVLDGGAFF. Filled out from reference TRBV9 and TRBJ1-1, the complete variable domain reads DSGVTQTPKHLITATGQRVTLRCSPRSGDLSVYWYQQSLDQGLQFLIQYYNGEERAKGNILERFSAQQFPDLHSELNLSSLELGDSALYFCASSVLDGGAFFGQGTRLTVV.

The J gene is TRBJ2-6, the V gene TRBV4-2; the D gene is possibly TRBD1 (5 bases). The CDR3 extends over 15 amino acids. The V gene's germline CDR1 is LGHNA and CDR2 YNFKEQ. The V end was cut by 4 bases, the J end by 0 bases, with 7 bases between. The DNA for the CDR3 is TGTGCCAGCAGCCCCCAGGGCTCTGGGGCCAACGTCCTGACTTTC. It is translated as CASSPQGSGANVLTF.

This clone was recorded only once. The chain uses TRBV4-1 and TRBJ2-1, with 9 bases lining up with TRBD2. Germline lookup yields CDR1 MGHRA and CDR2 YSYEKL. CDR3 length: 14 amino acids. V gave up 3 bases and J gave up 3 bases; unmatched junction bases: 0. The CDR3: CASSQTSGYNEQFF. For the CDR3, the DNA is TGCGCCAGCAGCCAGACTAGCGGCTACAATGAGCAGTTCTTC.

This sequence joins TRBV5-1 and TRBJ2-5, with 8 bases fitting TRBD1. Germline V gene sequence: CDR1 SGHRS, CDR2 YFSETQ. The V gene end was trimmed by 2 bases and the J gene end by 1 base; junction bases not matched to a gene: 4. This CDR3 contains 15 residues. CDR3 sequence: CASSLLGQAQETQYF. The CDR3 nucleotides read TGCGCCAGCAGCTTATTGGGACAGGCCCAAGAGACCCAGTACTTC. Variable domain in full (rest from reference TRBV5-1 and TRBJ2-5): KAGVTQTPRYLIKTRGQQVTLSCSPISGHRSVSWYQQTPGQGLQFLFEYFSETQRNKGNFPGRFSGRQFSNSRSEMNVSTLELGDSALYLCASSLLGQAQETQYFGPGTRLLVL.

This chain joins TRBV12-5 and TRBJ2-2; 11 bases fit TRBD2. CDR1 is LGHNT and CDR2 is FRNRAP in the germline V gene. There are 16 residues in the CDR3. J was trimmed by 7 bases and V by 2 bases; bases with no gene match: 6. CDR3 protein: CASGLIAGGRGGELFF. In nucleotides, the CDR3 is TGTGCTAGTGGTTTGATAGCGGGGGGGCGTGGCGGGGAGCTGTTTTTT.

The J gene is TRBJ2-1, the V gene TRBV9; D call uncertain. The CDR3 runs to 12 residues. Germline V gives CDR1 SGDLS, CDR2 YYNGEE. V was clipped by 4 bases and J by 0 bases, with 2 bases between them. CDR3 residues: CASSHSYNEQFF. CDR3 sequence (DNA): TGTGCCAGCAGCCACTCCTACAATGAGCAGTTCTTC.

The chain joins TRBV6-6 to TRBJ2-3; TRBD2 matches at 8 bases. CDR1 and CDR2 from the germline V gene are MNHNY and SVGAGI (reference sequence). The CDR3 covers 14 residues. Trimming at V came to 8 bases and at J to 2 bases, leaving 6 bases not matched to a gene. The CDR3 sequence: CASAGGGNTDTQYF. The CDR3, as DNA: TGTGCCAGCGCCGGGGGGGGGAACACAGATACGCAGTATTTT.

The chain is built from TRBV5-4 and TRBJ1-2; 7 bases agree with TRBD1. The CDR3 length is 14 residues. With 4 bases clipped from V and 6 bases from J, the junction kept 9 bases outside the gene matches. In germline, CDR1 is SGHNT, CDR2 YYREEE (reference sequence). The CDR3 region is CASSPGWDRDGYTF. The CDR3 nucleotides read TGTGCCAGCAGCCCCGGGTGGGACAGAGATGGCTACACCTTC.

The chain couples TRBV11-2 to TRBJ2-7; D is unclear. The CDR3 consists of 11 residues. The V end lost 4 bases, the J end lost 2 bases, and 3 bases lay between the germline ends. Germline V gene lookup returns CDR1 SGHAT and CDR2 FQNNGV. Here the CDR3 reads CASSSTYEQYF. The CDR3 DNA reads TGTGCCAGCAGCTCTACCTACGAGCAGTACTTC.

The chain carries TRBV9 and TRBJ1-3; perhaps TRBD1 as D (6 bases). Germline CDR1 reads SGDLS; CDR2 reads YYNGEE. Trimming removed 3 bases from V and 2 bases from J, with 9 bases in between. This CDR3 is built from 14 residues. For the CDR3, the DNA is TGTGCCAGCAGCGCCCCAGGGGCTGGAAACACCATATATTTT. Translated: CASSAPGAGNTIYF.

The V call is TRBV27, the J call TRBJ2-3; 8 positions match TRBD2. Germline CDR1 and CDR2: MNHEY and SMNVEV (reference sequence). CDR3 length: 15 amino acids. V dropped 6 bases and J dropped 3; count of bases not matched to a gene: 8. The CDR3 DNA sequence: TGTGCCAGCAGCCACTATAGCGGGGTGACAGATACGCAGTATTTT. Protein product: CASSHYSGVTDTQYF.

This clone was detected only a few times. In nucleotides, the CDR3 is TGCGCCAGCAGCCCCGAGGGGACAGGGATGCGGGGGAACTATGGCTACACCTTC. Its protein product is CASSPEGTGMRGNYGYTF. The chain carries TRBV5-1 and TRBJ1-2, with TRBD1 matching 9 bases. The trim removed 4 bases at V and 2 bases at J, leaving 15 bases unmatched. Germline V gene data show CDR1 as SGHRS and CDR2 as YFSETQ. The CDR3 has 18 residues.

CDR3 sequence: CASSLDPSGGIEQFF. CDR3 bases: TGTGCCAGCAGCTTGGATCCTAGCGGGGGGATCGAGCAGTTCTTC. The chain recombines TRBV5-8 with TRBJ2-1; 11 bases are shared with TRBD2. In germline, CDR1 is SGHTS, CDR2 YDEGEE. Trimming cost V 0 bases and J 10 bases; bases outside gene matches: 6. CDR3 length: 15 amino acids.

The V and J genes are TRBV9 and TRBJ2-2; 9 nucleotides align to TRBD2. J was trimmed by 6 bases and V by 0 bases; bases with no gene match: 6. Germline V CDR1 and CDR2: SGDLS, YYNGEE. This CDR3 is 16 amino acids long. CDR3 sequence reads: CASSVEGGGASGELFF. The CDR3 DNA sequence: TGTGCCAGCAGCGTAGAGGGCGGGGGGGCCTCCGGGGAGCTGTTTTTT.

CDR3 nucleotides: TGTGCCAGCAGTGAAAGCAGGGGCAGGGGGGAAAAACTGTTTTTT. Translated: CASSESRGRGEKLFF. The chain joins TRBV25-1 to TRBJ1-4, with TRBD1 matching 7 bases. J lost 8 bases, V lost 2 bases, and 8 bases had no gene match. This CDR3 has 15 amino acids. CDR1 MGHDK and CDR2 SYGVNS come from the germline V gene.

This clone was picked up one time. The chain employs TRBV14 and TRBJ1-4; D possibly corresponds to TRBD1 (6 bases). V lost 4 bases to trimming and J lost 5 bases, with 11 bases between them. The germline CDR1 and CDR2 sequences are SGHDN and FVKESK. The CDR3 sequence is 14 residues long. This CDR3 reads CASSPLGQNEKLFF. In DNA form, the CDR3 reads TGTGCCAGCAGCCCTCTAGGACAGAATGAAAAACTGTTTTTT.

The chain has TRBV7-9 and TRBJ2-3; 14 nucleotides agree with TRBD2. The CDR3 length is 17 residues. J gave up 2 bases and V 5 bases, and 6 bases lay outside the gene matches. From germline, CDR1 is SEHNR and CDR2 FQNEAQ (reference sequence). The CDR3 protein is CASSQGGLAGDTDTQYF. The CDR3 coding sequence is TGTGCCAGCAGCCAAGGGGGACTAGCGGGGGACACAGATACGCAGTATTTT.

In nucleotides, the CDR3 is TGTGCCAGCAGCTTAGGGGGGACACTTAACACTGAAGCTTTCTTT. It yields the protein CASSLGGTLNTEAFF. The rearrangement uses TRBV7-9 and TRBJ1-1, with D maybe TRBD1 (6 bases). Trimming cost V 1 base and J 2 bases, with 11 bases left between them. The CDR3 spans 15 residues. Germline loops: CDR1 SEHNR, CDR2 FQNEAQ (reference sequence).

Concerning this clone itself: One end of the junction does not line up with germline, which may come from a read error. This same CDR3 is encoded by further DNA sequences in the sample. The V and J genes are TRBV6-5 and TRBJ2-7, with 7 bases fitting TRBD1. The CDR3 is made up of 13 amino acids. Germline CDR1 is MNHEY and CDR2 is SVGAGI. The CDR3 coding sequence is TGCGCCAGCAGTCCGGGACAGAGCTACGAGCAGTACTTC. It yields the protein CASSPGQSYEQYF.

The rearrangement joins TRBV5-1 to TRBJ2-2; 8 bases align to TRBD2. J was trimmed by 3 bases and V by 4 bases; bases with no gene match: 5. This CDR3 spans 15 amino acids. The germline CDR1 and CDR2 sequences are SGHRS and YFSETQ. CDR3 amino acids: CASSHSGADTGELFF. The CDR3 nucleotides read TGCGCCAGCAGCCATAGCGGGGCGGACACCGGGGAGCTGTTTTTT.

V and J are TRBV9 and TRBJ2-5; 7 positions match TRBD2. The trim removed 0 bases at V and 1 base at J, leaving 6 bases unmatched. The CDR3 sequence is 16 residues long. Germline V lookup: CDR1 SGDLS, CDR2 YYNGEE. CDR3 coding DNA: TGTGCCAGCAGCGTAGGGGTTAGCGGGCCCCAAGAGACCCAGTACTTC. It specifies CASSVGVSGPQETQYF.

The J gene is TRBJ2-7, the V gene TRBV27, with D hard to call. V lost 1 base to trimming and J lost 1 base, with 5 bases between them. Germline V gene sequence: CDR1 MNHEY, CDR2 SMNVEV (reference sequence). This CDR3 is 13 amino acids long. The CDR3 loop reads CASSLLQSYEQYF. The CDR3 DNA sequence: TGTGCCAGCAGTTTATTACAGTCCTACGAGCAGTACTTC.

The genes are TRBV23-1 and TRBJ2-7; D may be TRBD2 (8 bases). TRBV23-1 counts as an open reading frame of uncertain function. This CDR3 region has 16 residues. V was clipped by 5 bases and J by 3 bases, with 20 bases between them. The CDR3 DNA reads TGCGCCAGCAGTAATCGGGGGGGGACAGACAACTACGAGCAGTACTTC. It specifies CASSNRGGTDNYEQYF.

The J gene is TRBJ2-3, the V gene TRBV2, with unresolved D. Looked up from germline, CDR1 is SNHLY and CDR2 is FYNNEI. CDR3 length equals 15 residues. Between the trimmed V and J ends, which lost 4 bases and 0 bases, there was a span of 11 bases. CDR3 bases: TGTGCCAGCAGTGTTGCGATGACTAGCACAGATACGCAGTATTTT. Amino acid sequence: CASSVAMTSTDTQYF.

The chain couples TRBV19 to TRBJ2-6; 8 bases agree with TRBD2. Trimming took 8 bases from V and 4 from J; bases not matched to a gene: 13. CDR1 is LNHDA, CDR2 SQIVND, per germline (reference sequence). The CDR3 is 17 amino acids. The CDR3 here is CASGSAGLAAGANVLTF. CDR3 nucleotide sequence: TGTGCCAGTGGGTCCGCTGGACTAGCAGCCGGGGCCAACGTCCTGACTTTC. The full variable domain, rest sourced from reference TRBV19 and TRBJ2-6, is DGGITQSPKYLFRKEGQNVTLSCEQNLNHDAMYWYRQDPGQGLRLIYYSQIVNDFQKGDIAEGYSVSREKKESFPLTVTSAQKNPTAFYLCASGSAGLAAGANVLTFGAGSRLTVL.

J is TRBJ2-7 and V is TRBV15, with a tentative D call TRBD1 (6 bases). The germline gives CDR1 LNHNV, CDR2 YYDKDF (reference sequence). The V and J ends lost 1 base and 5 bases respectively, with 15 bases between them. The CDR3 contains 15 residues. CDR3 bases: TGTGCCACCAGCAGAGTTGAGGGGGTGATCGACGAGCAGTACTTC. Encoded protein: CATSRVEGVIDEQYF.

This clone has a single count. The chain uses TRBV5-1 and TRBJ1-1; weak D call: TRBD1 (6 bases). The germline V and J ends were trimmed by 0 bases and 4 bases, with 10 bases remaining between them. CDR1 and CDR2 (germline): SGHRS, YFSETQ. This CDR3 has 14 residues. CDR3 protein: CASSLGGGVTEAFF. DNA of the CDR3: TGCGCCAGCAGCTTGGGAGGGGGTGTCACTGAAGCTTTCTTT.